One sample yielded the 13 T cell receptor beta chains listed below, sequenced in a study of blood T cell repertoires in COVID-19. Clones were sequenced by immunoSEQ multiplex PCR, and TCRdb holds only the in-frame ones, with some missing. This table holds a few hundred thousand clones, more than 70% found once. Sequencing used PBMCs or T cells enriched from blood (not recorded which). Receptor source: a woman in her thirties or forties with acute COVID-19.

The rearrangement joins TRBV3-1 (or the pseudogene TRBV3-2) to TRBJ2-5; D is unclear. The length of the CDR3 is 12 residues. From germline, CDR1 is LGHDT and CDR2 YNNKEL (reference sequence). V was trimmed by 1 base and J by 7 bases, leaving 7 bases between them. DNA of the CDR3: TGTGCCAGCAGCCAAGGATCGGTGACCCAGTACTTC. Translation gives CASSQGSVTQYF.

The rearrangement uses TRBV5-8 and TRBJ2-1; TRBD1 matches at 8 bases. J was trimmed by 4 bases and V by 4 bases; bases with no gene match: 13. This CDR3 comprises 17 residues. The V gene's germline CDR1 is SGHTS and CDR2 YDEGEE. The DNA of the CDR3 is TGTGCCAGCAGCGAGAGGCAGGGGGCGCGTAAATACAATGAGCAGTTCTTC. This encodes CASSERQGARKYNEQFF.

V and J are TRBV9 and TRBJ2-3; the match to TRBD2 covers 8 bases. The junction had 6 bases not matched to a gene; V was cut back by 0 bases and J by 0 bases. From germline, CDR1 is SGDLS and CDR2 YYNGEE. CDR3 length: 17 residues. CDR3 sequence reads: CASSVGTSGGSTDTQYF. CDR3 nucleotides: TGTGCCAGCAGCGTAGGGACGAGCGGGGGAAGCACAGATACGCAGTATTTT. Looking up the rest from reference TRBV9 and TRBJ2-3 gives the full variable domain: DSGVTQTPKHLITATGQRVTLRCSPRSGDLSVYWYQQSLDQGLQFLIQYYNGEERAKGNILERFSAQQFPDLHSELNLSSLELGDSALYFCASSVGTSGGSTDTQYFGPGTRLTVL.

This chain joins TRBV5-1 and TRBJ2-5; the D gene is possibly TRBD2 (5 bases). Germline V gives CDR1 SGHRS, CDR2 YFSETQ. The CDR3 spans 14 residues. Trimming pared 3 bases from V and 1 base from J, leaving 10 bases between. Here the CDR3 DNA reads TGCGCCAGCAGCTCCGACGGACTCCAAGAGACCCAGTACTTC. Residues: CASSSDGLQETQYF.

The chain carries TRBV6-2 or TRBV6-3 and TRBJ2-1; no definite D call. Trimming shortened V by 5 bases and J by 9 bases, and 5 bases separated the two germline ends. This CDR3 spans 10 amino acids. In germline, CDR1 is MNHEY, CDR2 SVGEGT. The CDR3 reads CASSDSEQFF. The CDR3 DNA is TGTGCCAGCAGTGATAGTGAGCAGTTCTTC.

V and J are TRBV24-1 and TRBJ2-7, with TRBD1 matching over 8 bases. The CDR3 runs 16 residues. Germline assignment: CDR1 KGHDR and CDR2 SFDVKD. V was clipped by 4 bases and J by 2 bases; unmatched bases: 9. The CDR3 reads CATSEILGQGAYEQYV. DNA for the CDR3: TGTGCCACCAGTGAAATCCTTGGACAGGGTGCCTACGAGCAGTACGTC.

Only a few counts were recorded for this clone. J is TRBJ1-1 and V is TRBV10-3; D remains unclear. CDR3 length equals 14 residues. Deletions cut 0 bases from V and 1 base from J, with 6 bases between. The germline CDR1 and CDR2 sequences are ENHRY and SYGVKD. CDR3 residues: CAISESQPNTEAFF. In DNA form, the CDR3 reads TGTGCCATCAGTGAGTCACAGCCGAACACTGAAGCTTTCTTT.

This chain joins TRBV19 and TRBJ1-2, with D possibly being TRBD1 (5 bases). This CDR3 region has 14 residues. The V gene's germline CDR1 is LNHDA and CDR2 SQIVND (reference sequence). V was pared by 5 bases and J by 3 bases, with 13 bases between. DNA for the CDR3: TGTGCCAGTAGTCTCGGGAGGGGTGACTATGGCTACACCTTC. It specifies CASSLGRGDYGYTF.

This clone came up once. The chain is built from TRBV18 and TRBJ1-1; TRBD1 matches 9 bases. The ends lost 4 bases at V and 3 bases at J; junction bases unmatched: 6. Germline V lookup: CDR1 KGHSH, CDR2 LQKENI. The CDR3 is made up of 15 amino acids. The CDR3 region has the DNA TGTGCCAGCTCACTCGACAGGGGGACCGACACTGAAGCTTTCTTT. This gives the protein CASSLDRGTDTEAFF.

The chain has TRBV6-5 and TRBJ1-2; D uncertain. Trimming removed 5 bases from V and 3 bases from J, with 7 bases in between. Germline lookup yields CDR1 MNHEY and CDR2 SVGAGI. The CDR3 is 12 amino acids. The CDR3 protein is CASSSLDYGYTF. In nucleotides, the CDR3 is TGTGCCAGCAGTAGCCTTGACTATGGCTACACCTTC.

This clone was observed a handful of times. The V call is TRBV7-8, the J call TRBJ2-7; 11 bases match TRBD2. Per the germline V gene, CDR1 is SGHVS and CDR2 is FQNEAQ. The J segment lost 7 bases and the V segment lost 1 base, leaving 6 bases of the junction unmatched. CDR3 length: 15 amino acids. CDR3 protein: CASSLGLAGPGEQYF. The CDR3 coding sequence is TGTGCCAGCAGCTTAGGACTAGCGGGGCCTGGGGAGCAGTACTTC.

The chain combines TRBV6-5 with TRBJ1-6, with D possibly TRBD1 on 5 matching bases. Trimming took 7 bases from V and 4 from J, leaving 14 bases between them. This CDR3 has 15 residues. CDR1 and CDR2 (germline): MNHEY, SVGAGI. Here the CDR3 reads CASTEGRQYNSPLHF. The DNA for the CDR3 is TGTGCCAGCACGGAGGGGAGACAGTATAATTCACCCCTCCACTTT.

The gene calls are TRBV15 and TRBJ1-3; no clear D. V was trimmed by 3 bases and J by 4 bases, leaving 7 bases between them. Per the germline V gene, CDR1 is LNHNV and CDR2 is YYDKDF (reference sequence). This CDR3 spans 13 amino acids. CDR3: CATSSGNGNTIYF. CDR3 bases: TGTGCCACCAGCAGTGGCAACGGAAACACCATATATTTT.